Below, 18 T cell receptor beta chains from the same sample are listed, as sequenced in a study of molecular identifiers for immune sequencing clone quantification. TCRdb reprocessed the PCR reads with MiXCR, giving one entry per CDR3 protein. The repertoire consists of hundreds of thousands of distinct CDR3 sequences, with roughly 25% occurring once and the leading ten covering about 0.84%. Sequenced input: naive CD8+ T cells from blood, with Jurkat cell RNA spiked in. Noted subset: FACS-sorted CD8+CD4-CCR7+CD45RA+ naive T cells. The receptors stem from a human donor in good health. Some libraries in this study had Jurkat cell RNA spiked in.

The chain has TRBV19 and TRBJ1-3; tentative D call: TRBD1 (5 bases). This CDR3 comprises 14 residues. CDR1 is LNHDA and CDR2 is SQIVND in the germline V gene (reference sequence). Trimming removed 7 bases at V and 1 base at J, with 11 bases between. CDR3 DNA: TGTGCCAGTATCTCCCGGGGGTCTGGAAACACCATATATTTT. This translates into CASISRGSGNTIYF.

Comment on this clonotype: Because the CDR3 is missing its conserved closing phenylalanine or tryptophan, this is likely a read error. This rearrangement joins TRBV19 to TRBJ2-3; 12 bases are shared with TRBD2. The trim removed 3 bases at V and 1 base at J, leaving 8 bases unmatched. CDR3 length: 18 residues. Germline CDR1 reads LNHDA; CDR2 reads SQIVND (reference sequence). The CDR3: CASSIVLAGGPGTDTQYY. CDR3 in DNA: TGTGCCAGTAGTATCGTGCTAGCGGGGGGGCCGGGCACAGATACGCAGTATTAT.

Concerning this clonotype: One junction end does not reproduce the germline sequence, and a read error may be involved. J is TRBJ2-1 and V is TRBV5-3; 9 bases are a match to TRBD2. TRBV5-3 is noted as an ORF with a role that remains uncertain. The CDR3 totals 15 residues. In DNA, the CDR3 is TGTGCCAGCAGCTTGTGGCTAGCGGGAAACAATGAGCAGTTCTTC. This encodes CASSLWLAGNNEQFF.

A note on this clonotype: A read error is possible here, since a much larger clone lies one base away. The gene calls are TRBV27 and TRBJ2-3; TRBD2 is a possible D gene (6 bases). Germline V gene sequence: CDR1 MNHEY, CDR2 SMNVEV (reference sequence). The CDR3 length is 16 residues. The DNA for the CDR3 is TGTGCCAGCTGTTTATCCGTGATAGCGGAGACAGATACGCAGTATTTT. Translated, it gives CASCLSVIAETDTQYF.

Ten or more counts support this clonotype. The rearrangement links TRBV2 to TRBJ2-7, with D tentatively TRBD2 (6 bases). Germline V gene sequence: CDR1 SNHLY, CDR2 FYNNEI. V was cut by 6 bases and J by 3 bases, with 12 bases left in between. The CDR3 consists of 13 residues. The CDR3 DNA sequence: TGTGCCAGCAGCGGAGCGGGCGGCTACGAGCAGTACTTC. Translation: CASSGAGGYEQYF.

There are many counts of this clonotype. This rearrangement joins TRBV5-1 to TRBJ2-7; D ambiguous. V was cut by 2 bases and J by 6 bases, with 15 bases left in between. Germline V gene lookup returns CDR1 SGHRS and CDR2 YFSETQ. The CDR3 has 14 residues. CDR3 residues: CASSFGPQASEQYF. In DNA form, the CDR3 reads TGCGCCAGCAGCTTCGGGCCCCAGGCCAGCGAGCAGTACTTC. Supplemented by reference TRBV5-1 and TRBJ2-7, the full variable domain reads KAGVTQTPRYLIKTRGQQVTLSCSPISGHRSVSWYQQTPGQGLQFLFEYFSETQRNKGNFPGRFSGRQFSNSRSEMNVSTLELGDSALYLCASSFGPQASEQYFGPGTRLTVT.

CDR3 in DNA: TGTGCCAGCAGCTTAGCTACAGACTACGAGCAGTACTTC. It specifies CASSLATDYEQYF. The rearrangement joins TRBV7-9 to TRBJ2-7; D is unclear. V dropped 0 bases and J dropped 3 bases, with 6 bases sitting between them. The CDR3 runs to 13 residues. The germline V gene has CDR1 SEHNR and CDR2 FQNEAQ (reference sequence).

The DNA of the CDR3 is TGTGCCACCAGTGATGCCAGCGGGGAAAACACAGATACGCAGTATTTT. Its translation: CATSDASGENTDTQYF. The chain employs TRBV24-1 and TRBJ2-3; 7 bases are a match to TRBD2. In germline, CDR1 is KGHDR, CDR2 SFDVKD. The CDR3 sequence is 16 residues long. The V segment lost 3 bases and the J segment 2 bases; nucleotides outside the gene matches: 7.

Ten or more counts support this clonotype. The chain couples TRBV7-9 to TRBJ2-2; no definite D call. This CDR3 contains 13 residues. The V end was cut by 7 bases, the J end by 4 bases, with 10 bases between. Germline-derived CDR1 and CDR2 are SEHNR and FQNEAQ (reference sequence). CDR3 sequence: CASTPSLTGELFF. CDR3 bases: TGTGCCAGCACCCCGTCCCTCACCGGGGAGCTGTTTTTT.

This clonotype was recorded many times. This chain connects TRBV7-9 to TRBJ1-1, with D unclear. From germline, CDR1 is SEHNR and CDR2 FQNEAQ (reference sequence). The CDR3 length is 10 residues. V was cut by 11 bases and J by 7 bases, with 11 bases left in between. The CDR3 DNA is TGTGCCTCCACCATGGGTGAAGCTTTCTTT. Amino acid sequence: CASTMGEAFF.

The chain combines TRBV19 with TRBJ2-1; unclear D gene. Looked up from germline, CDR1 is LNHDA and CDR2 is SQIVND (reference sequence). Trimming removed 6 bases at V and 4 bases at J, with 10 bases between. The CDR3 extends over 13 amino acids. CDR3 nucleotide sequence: TGTGCCAGTAGCCCGACGGAATACAATGAGCAGTTCTTC. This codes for CASSPTEYNEQFF. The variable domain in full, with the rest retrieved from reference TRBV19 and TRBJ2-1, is DGGITQSPKYLFRKEGQNVTLSCEQNLNHDAMYWYRQDPGQGLRLIYYSQIVNDFQKGDIAEGYSVSREKKESFPLTVTSAQKNPTAFYLCASSPTEYNEQFFGPGTRLTVL.

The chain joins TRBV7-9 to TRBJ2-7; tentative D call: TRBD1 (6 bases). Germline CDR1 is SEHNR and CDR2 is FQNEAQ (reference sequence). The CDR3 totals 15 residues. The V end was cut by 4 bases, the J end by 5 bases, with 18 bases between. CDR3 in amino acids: CASSSPRDNYHEQYF. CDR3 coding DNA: TGTGCCAGCAGCTCCCCCCGGGACAACTACCACGAGCAGTACTTC.

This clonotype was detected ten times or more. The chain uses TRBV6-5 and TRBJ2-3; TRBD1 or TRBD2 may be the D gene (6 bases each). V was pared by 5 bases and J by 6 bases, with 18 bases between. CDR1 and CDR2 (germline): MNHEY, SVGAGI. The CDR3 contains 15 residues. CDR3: CASSGGPASYDTQYF. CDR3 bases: TGTGCCAGCAGTGGGGGGCCGGCTAGCTACGATACGCAGTATTTT.

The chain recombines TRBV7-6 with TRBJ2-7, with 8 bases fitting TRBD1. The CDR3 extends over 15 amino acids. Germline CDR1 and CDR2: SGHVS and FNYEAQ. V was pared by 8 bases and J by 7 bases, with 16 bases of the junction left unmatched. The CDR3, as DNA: TGTGCCAGCGGCCCAACAGGGGGAATCCCGGGGGAGCAGTACTTC. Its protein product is CASGPTGGIPGEQYF. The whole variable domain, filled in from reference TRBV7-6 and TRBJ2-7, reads GAGVSQSPRYKVTKRGQDVALRCDPISGHVSLYWYRQALGQGPEFLTYFNYEAQQDKSGLPNDRFSAERPEGSISTLTIQRTEQRDSAMYRCASGPTGGIPGEQYFGPGTRLTVT.

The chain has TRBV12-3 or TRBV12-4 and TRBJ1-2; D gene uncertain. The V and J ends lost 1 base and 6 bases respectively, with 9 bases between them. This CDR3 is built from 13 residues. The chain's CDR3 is CASSLVRSHGYTF. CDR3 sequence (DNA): TGTGCCAGCAGTTTAGTCAGGAGCCATGGCTACACCTTC.

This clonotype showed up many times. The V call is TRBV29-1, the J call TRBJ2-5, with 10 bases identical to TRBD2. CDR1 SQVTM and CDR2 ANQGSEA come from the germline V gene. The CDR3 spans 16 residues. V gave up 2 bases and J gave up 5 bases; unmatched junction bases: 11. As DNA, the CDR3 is TGCAGCGTTGAATGGCTAGCGGGGGTCATATTTGAGACCCAGTACTTC. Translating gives CSVEWLAGVIFETQYF. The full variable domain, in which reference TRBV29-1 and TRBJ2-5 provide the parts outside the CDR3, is SAVISQKPSRDICQRGTSLTIQCQVDSQVTMMFWYRQQPGQSLTLIATANQGSEATYESGFVIDKFPISRPNLTFSTLTVSNMSPEDSSIYLCSVEWLAGVIFETQYFGPGTRLLVL.

The CDR3 region has the DNA TGTGCCAGCAGCCCCGGGACAGGGGCGTCCGGGGAGCTGTTTTTT. It yields the protein CASSPGTGASGELFF. The chain links TRBV7-6 to TRBJ2-2, with 10 positions matching TRBD1. The CDR3 has 15 amino acids. V was clipped by 5 bases and J by 6 bases; unmatched bases: 6. The germline V gene has CDR1 SGHVS and CDR2 FNYEAQ.

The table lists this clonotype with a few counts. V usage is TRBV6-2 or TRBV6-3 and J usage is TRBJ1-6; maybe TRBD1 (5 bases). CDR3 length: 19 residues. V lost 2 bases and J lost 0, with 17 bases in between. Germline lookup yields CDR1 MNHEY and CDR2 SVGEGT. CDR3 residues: CASSYRDPVAASYNSPLHF. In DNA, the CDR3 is TGTGCCAGCAGTTACAGGGACCCCGTCGCAGCCTCCTATAATTCACCCCTCCACTTT.